A single sample is the source of the 32 T cell receptor beta chains below, sequenced in a study of T-cell memory formation after mild COVID-19. Using its own MiXCR run on the 5' RACE reads, TCRdb lists one record per CDR3 protein. The sample records some 290,000 distinct CDR3 sequences, about 16% being singletons. Material for sequencing was PBMCs or a T cell subset sorted from them (not recorded which). These receptors were obtained from a man aged 18 to 29 who had mild COVID-19 (a few samples of this study predate the infection). Cell type and time point are not known.

This clonotype was counted at least ten times. The genes are TRBV6-5 and TRBJ1-3; 8 bases match TRBD1. CDR1 and CDR2 from the germline V gene are MNHEY and SVGAGI. With 6 bases clipped from V and 2 bases from J, the junction kept 6 bases outside the gene matches. The CDR3 has 15 residues. The CDR3 coding sequence is TGTGCCAGCAGCCTCCTACAGGGGGCTGGAAACACCATATATTTT. It encodes CASSLLQGAGNTIYF.

The chain combines TRBV28 with TRBJ2-1; perhaps TRBD2 as D (6 bases). The CDR3 runs 12 residues. Germline CDR1 MDHEN, CDR2 SYDVKM. V lost 4 bases and J lost 9, with 10 bases in between. As DNA, the CDR3 is TGTGCCAGCAGTTGGCCCGGGGGTGAGCAGTTCTTC. This codes for CASSWPGGEQFF.

This clonotype was recorded at least ten times. This chain links TRBV6-1 with TRBJ1-6; no reliable D call. Germline CDR1 and CDR2: MNHNS and SASEGT. V lost 2 bases, J lost 9 bases, and 8 bases lay in between. This CDR3 has 13 residues. CDR3 nucleotide sequence: TGTGCCAGCAGTGAAACGGGTGGTTCACCCCTCCACTTT. It yields the protein CASSETGGSPLHF.

This clonotype was observed a few times. The V call is TRBV9, the J call TRBJ2-5, with 9 bases fitting TRBD2. This CDR3 is 15 amino acids long. Trimming cost V 2 bases and J 1 base; bases outside gene matches: 3. Germline assignment: CDR1 SGDLS and CDR2 YYNGEE. In nucleotides, the CDR3 is TGTGCCAGCAGCGTTTCTAGCGGGGTCCAAGAGACCCAGTACTTC. Protein product: CASSVSSGVQETQYF.

This rearrangement joins TRBV6-5 to TRBJ1-1; D unclear. V shed 0 bases and J shed 5 bases, with 10 bases lying between them. Germline V lookup: CDR1 MNHEY, CDR2 SVGAGI. This CDR3 has 14 residues. The CDR3, as DNA: TGTGCCAGCAGTTACTCGACCCCCCGGACTGAAGCTTTCTTT. The encoded protein is CASSYSTPRTEAFF.

This clonotype was counted only a few times. The chain employs TRBV7-2 and TRBJ2-3; tentatively, D is TRBD2 (7 bases). There are 15 residues in the CDR3. The germline V gene has CDR1 SGHTA and CDR2 FQGNSA. V was pared by 5 bases and J by 5 bases, with 17 bases between. The CDR3 bases are TGTGCCAGCAGCGAACCGGGGGGCTGGCGAGATACGCAGTATTTT. Amino acid sequence: CASSEPGGWRDTQYF.

This clonotype was detected a few times. J is TRBJ2-3 and V is TRBV7-9; D uncertain. The CDR3 contains 14 residues. V dropped 0 bases and J dropped 2 bases, with 6 bases sitting between them. From germline, CDR1 is SEHNR and CDR2 FQNEAQ (reference sequence). The CDR3 nucleotides are TGTGCCAGCAGCTTAGCGGGGAACACAGATACGCAGTATTTT. This translates into CASSLAGNTDTQYF.

In its sample, this clonotype was seen a few times. The rearrangement uses TRBV5-6 and TRBJ2-7, with D unresolved. Per germline, CDR1 SGHDT and CDR2 YYEEEE. The germline V and J ends were trimmed by 2 bases and 2 bases, with 8 bases remaining between them. The CDR3 has 13 residues. CDR3 region: CASSFGSPYEQYF. The CDR3 bases are TGTGCCAGCAGCTTCGGAAGCCCCTACGAGCAGTACTTC.

This clonotype was detected only a few times. This chain links TRBV7-9 with TRBJ2-3; weak D call: TRBD2 (5 bases). CDR1 is SEHNR, CDR2 FQNEAQ, per germline (reference sequence). There are 15 residues in the CDR3. V gave up 3 bases and J gave up 4 bases, with 14 bases separating them. As DNA, the CDR3 is TGTGCCAGCAGCTTGGCCCGGGGTTTTCCAGATACGCAGTATTTT. Encoded protein: CASSLARGFPDTQYF.

In this sample, this clonotype turned up a few times. CDR3 bases: TGTGCCAGCAGTTACTCTTACGGGGCAGGCGGCTACACCTTC. Amino acid sequence: CASSYSYGAGGYTF. The chain couples TRBV6-5 to TRBJ1-2, with D possibly matching TRBD1 (5 bases). V lost 0 bases and J 8 bases, leaving 13 bases between the germline ends. The CDR3 spans 14 residues. CDR1 MNHEY and CDR2 SVGAGI come from the germline V gene.

The chain has TRBV5-1 and TRBJ2-1; 8 bases match TRBD2. V lost 4 bases and J lost 12; bases outside the gene matches: 21. This CDR3 contains 17 residues. Germline CDR1 is SGHRS and CDR2 is YFSETQ. This CDR3 reads CASSGTASGPLLSLQFF. The CDR3 DNA is TGCGCCAGCAGCGGGACCGCTAGCGGGCCGCTCCTTTCCTTGCAGTTCTTC.

This clonotype was recorded many times. This sequence joins TRBV5-6 and TRBJ1-5, with D possibly TRBD1 on 5 matching bases. In germline, CDR1 is SGHDT, CDR2 YYEEEE. V was shortened by 2 bases and J by 5 bases, with 5 bases between the two germline ends. The CDR3 spans 12 residues. As DNA, the CDR3 is TGTGCCAGCAGCTTAGGGGATCAGCCCCAGCATTTT. Translating gives CASSLGDQPQHF.

V and J are TRBV6-2 or TRBV6-3 and TRBJ1-1, with a possible D match to TRBD1 (5 bases). V was pared by 2 bases and J by 1 base, with 11 bases between. This CDR3 is 15 amino acids long. Germline V gives CDR1 MNHEY, CDR2 SVGEGT. CDR3 loop: CASSYTTGGNTEAFF. CDR3 DNA sequence: TGTGCCAGCAGTTACACCACCGGGGGGAACACTGAAGCTTTCTTT.

This clonotype came up a few times. V and J are TRBV6-6 and TRBJ2-5; D unclear. Deletions cut 6 bases from V and 9 bases from J, with 14 bases between. The V gene's germline CDR1 is MNHNY and CDR2 SVGAGI (reference sequence). This CDR3 has 12 amino acids. CDR3 bases: TGTGCCAGCAGCTTAGAACGGAAGGCCCAGTACTTC. This gives the protein CASSLERKAQYF.

The V call is TRBV6-6, the J call TRBJ2-7, with 8 nucleotides matching TRBD1. Germline lookup yields CDR1 MNHNY and CDR2 SVGAGI (reference sequence). This CDR3 contains 11 residues. Trimming took 6 bases from V and 9 from J; bases not matched to a gene: 4. In nucleotides, the CDR3 is TGTGCCAGCAGGCAGGGGGCTCGGCAGTACGTC. Its protein is CASRQGARQYV.

This clonotype was counted many times. Its ends do not fully match the called genes, so a read error is possible. This chain links TRBV7-6 with TRBJ2-1; TRBD2 is a possible D gene (7 bases). Germline V CDR1 and CDR2: SGHVS, FNYEAQ. The CDR3 runs 14 residues. The CDR3 loop reads CASSLEGGVSPNIF. CDR3 nucleotide sequence: TGTGCCAGCAGCTTAGAGGGGGGGGTTAGCCCGAATATCTTC.

There are a few counts of this clonotype. The chain recombines TRBV6-6 with TRBJ1-2; D unresolved. V gave up 6 bases and J gave up 4 bases, with 3 bases separating them. CDR1 is MNHNY and CDR2 is SVGAGI in the germline V gene (reference sequence). The CDR3 is 10 residues long. CDR3 in amino acids: CASRSYGYTF. DNA for the CDR3: TGTGCCAGCAGGTCCTATGGCTACACCTTC.

The table lists this clonotype with a few counts. The V gene is TRBV7-9, the J gene TRBJ1-6; TRBD1 is a possible D gene (6 bases). The CDR3 has 16 amino acids. CDR1 is SEHNR and CDR2 is FQNEAQ in the germline V gene (reference sequence). V lost 4 bases and J 6 bases, leaving 16 bases between the germline ends. The CDR3 sequence: CASSSGWTAVNSPLHF. The CDR3 nucleotides are TGTGCCAGCAGCTCCGGTTGGACAGCTGTTAATTCACCCCTCCACTTT. The full variable domain, its missing parts supplied by reference TRBV7-9 and TRBJ1-6, is DTGVSQNPRHKITKRGQNVTFRCDPISEHNRLYWYRQTLGQGPEFLTYFQNEAQLEKSRLLSDRFSAERPKGSFSTLEIQRTEQGDSAMYLCASSSGWTAVNSPLHFGNGTRLTVT.

This clonotype was counted a few times. CDR3 loop: CASSQGTAGRARGYTF. The DNA for the CDR3 is TGCGCCAGCAGCCAAGGGACAGCGGGCCGTGCGAGGGGCTACACCTTC. The chain carries TRBV4-3 and TRBJ1-2, with D possibly TRBD1 on 6 matching bases. This CDR3 region has 16 residues. CDR1 and CDR2 (germline): LGHNA, YSLEER. The V and J ends lost 1 base and 8 bases respectively, with 20 bases between them.

This clonotype was recorded a few times. The genes are TRBV20-1 and TRBJ2-1, with D maybe TRBD1 (5 bases). The CDR3 has 15 residues. V was cut by 0 bases and J by 7 bases, with 16 bases left in between. The V gene's germline CDR1 is DFQATT and CDR2 SNEGSKA (reference sequence). The CDR3 loop is CSARDIRVLSNEQFF. The CDR3 nucleotides are TGCAGTGCTAGAGATATCAGGGTTCTTTCAAATGAGCAGTTCTTC.

This clonotype has ten or more counts. The chain uses TRBV4-3 and TRBJ2-7; D unclear. There are 14 residues in the CDR3. V shed 1 base and J shed 5 bases, with 12 bases lying between them. CDR1 LGHNA and CDR2 YSLEER come from the germline V gene. In DNA form, the CDR3 reads TGCGCCAGCAGCCAAGGAGGACGGTTGAACGAGCAGTACTTC. It yields the protein CASSQGGRLNEQYF.

This clonotype has more than one count but fewer than ten. This chain connects TRBV7-2 to TRBJ1-1; D not certain. Trimming stripped 7 bases from V and 5 bases from J, with 8 bases between. Germline V gives CDR1 SGHTA, CDR2 FQGNSA. The CDR3 has 11 residues. CDR3 residues: CASTGWTEAFF. The CDR3 DNA reads TGTGCCAGCACTGGGTGGACTGAAGCTTTCTTT.

Only a few counts were recorded for this clonotype. The chain employs TRBV2 and TRBJ2-2; D may be TRBD1 (6 bases). CDR1 and CDR2 from the germline V gene are SNHLY and FYNNEI. The CDR3 sequence is 15 residues long. The V end lost 8 bases, the J end lost 0 bases, and 13 bases lay between the germline ends. CDR3 protein: CASGPWTANTGELFF. CDR3 nucleotides: TGTGCCAGCGGACCCTGGACAGCGAACACCGGGGAGCTGTTTTTT.

The chain recombines TRBV14 with TRBJ2-3, with 7 bases fitting TRBD2. CDR3 length equals 14 residues. Per the germline V gene, CDR1 is SGHDN and CDR2 is FVKESK. Trimming took 3 bases from V and 5 from J; bases not matched to a gene: 5. As DNA, the CDR3 is TGTGCCAGCAGCCACCACCCGGGGGGAGATACGCAGTATTTT. Protein product: CASSHHPGGDTQYF. The full variable domain, rest sourced from reference TRBV14 and TRBJ2-3, is EAGVTQFPSHSVIEKGQTVTLRCDPISGHDNLYWYRRVMGKEIKFLLHFVKESKQDESGMPNNRFLAERTGGTYSTLKVQPAELEDSGVYFCASSHHPGGDTQYFGPGTRLTVL.

This clonotype was observed a few times. The chain couples TRBV5-1 to TRBJ2-5, with 12 bases matching TRBD1. Trimming took 4 bases from V and 5 from J; bases not matched to a gene: 6. CDR1 and CDR2 from the germline V gene are SGHRS and YFSETQ. The CDR3 loop spans 15 amino acids. DNA for the CDR3: TGCGCCAGCAGCCAGGGGACAGGGGGCTTGGAGACCCAGTACTTC. Protein: CASSQGTGGLETQYF.

This clonotype was counted a few times. The rearrangement joins TRBV5-1 to TRBJ2-2; the match to TRBD2 covers 8 bases. CDR1 and CDR2 from the germline V gene are SGHRS and YFSETQ. The CDR3 extends over 15 amino acids. V was clipped by 4 bases and J by 4 bases; unmatched bases: 6. DNA of the CDR3: TGCGCCAGCAGCCCCCGGGGGGGGCTCACCGGGGAGCTGTTTTTT. Translated: CASSPRGGLTGELFF.

The V call is TRBV28, the J call TRBJ1-3; TRBD1 agrees at 7 bases. The ends lost 3 bases at V and 8 bases at J; junction bases unmatched: 7. The length of the CDR3 is 14 residues. Germline V gives CDR1 MDHEN, CDR2 SYDVKM. The CDR3 protein is CASSFLDREYTIYF. DNA for the CDR3: TGTGCCAGCAGTTTTCTCGACAGGGAATACACCATATATTTT.

Only a few counts were recorded for this clonotype. The chain combines TRBV5-8 with TRBJ2-5; D is unclear. The V end lost 0 bases, the J end lost 2 bases, and 17 bases lay between the germline ends. This CDR3 has 17 residues. Germline V gives CDR1 SGHTS, CDR2 YDEGEE. The CDR3 reads CASSLGLYDGNQETQYF. CDR3 DNA sequence: TGTGCCAGCAGCTTGGGTCTGTACGACGGAAATCAAGAGACCCAGTACTTC.

V usage is TRBV5-1 and J usage is TRBJ1-1; tentative D call: TRBD1 (6 bases). Germline CDR1 SGHRS, CDR2 YFSETQ. The CDR3 contains 14 residues. Trimming pared 4 bases from V and 8 bases from J, leaving 18 bases between. In DNA, the CDR3 is TGCGCCAGCAGCCCGACAGGTTTGGGCTTGGAAGCTTTCTTT. Protein: CASSPTGLGLEAFF.

This clonotype was counted between two and nine times. This sequence joins TRBV12-3 or TRBV12-4 and TRBJ1-2; D remains ambiguous. V lost 4 bases and J 2 bases, leaving 5 bases between the germline ends. The CDR3 runs 12 residues. CDR3 in DNA: TGTGCCAGCAGTTGGAGGAACTATGGCTACACCTTC. It encodes CASSWRNYGYTF.

This clonotype was observed a handful of times. At one end the junction does not follow the germline gene, possibly because of a read error. This rearrangement joins TRBV7-2 to TRBJ2-5; weak D call: TRBD2 (6 bases). Per the germline V gene, CDR1 is SGHTA and CDR2 is FQGNSA. CDR3 length: 15 amino acids. This CDR3 reads CASKITGGRQEAQYF. In DNA, the CDR3 is TGTGCCAGCAAGATTACCGGGGGACGTCAAGAGGCCCAGTACTTC.

At least ten counts were recorded for this clonotype. V usage is TRBV5-1 and J usage is TRBJ2-5; D possibly corresponds to TRBD2 (6 bases). This CDR3 is 15 amino acids long. CDR1 and CDR2 from the germline V gene are SGHRS and YFSETQ. V shed 6 bases and J shed 2 bases, with 17 bases lying between them. The CDR3 sequence is CASMRWGTPQETQYF. The CDR3 bases are TGCGCCAGCATGCGATGGGGGACTCCGCAAGAGACCCAGTACTTC.